In its sample, the clone carrying this T cell receptor (beta chain) was seen once. Using immunoSEQ multiplex PCR, the repertoire was profiled, and TCRdb retains in-frame clones only, with some absent. Seen here are roughly 220,000 clones, about 80% observed once, and the top ten hold approximately 2.9%. These data come from a study of blood T cell repertoires in COVID-19. This CDR3 contains 15 residues. Per the germline V gene, CDR1 is MDHEN and CDR2 is SYDVKM. V lost 7 bases, J lost 3 bases, and 16 bases lay in between. This clonotype originated in a woman aged 25 to 39 who had recovered from COVID-19. The V and J genes are TRBV28 and TRBJ1-5; D is ambiguous. Sequencing was done on a sample of peripheral blood. CDR3 loop: CASTAPARNNQPQHF. CDR3 nucleotide sequence: TGTGCCAGCACCGCCCCGGCCAGGAACAATCAGCCCCAGCATTTT.